The 14 T cell receptor beta chains below all came from one sample that was sequenced in a study of beta chain features in type 1 diabetes. As every portion of the isolated RNA was reverse transcribed, the sequencing read expressed TCRB transcripts. Assay: immunoSEQ multiplex PCR; the TCRdb copy retains only in-frame clones and omits some. The data show about 360,000 clones, with roughly 12% seen just once and roughly 0.017% held by the top ten. Sequenced sample: naive CD4+ T cells from blood. These receptors originate from a man younger than 30 in good health.

This clone was seen a handful of times. V and J are TRBV5-4 and TRBJ2-7; no definite D call. The CDR3 spans 15 residues. Trimming stripped 5 bases from V and 0 bases from J, with 15 bases between. CDR1 and CDR2 from the germline V gene are SGHNT and YYREEE (reference sequence). CDR3 in DNA: TGTGCCAGCAGTTCCAAAGACATGGCCTCCTACGAGCAGTACTTC. Translation: CASSSKDMASYEQYF.

This clone was seen a few times. The genes are TRBV7-9 and TRBJ2-5; 11 nucleotides agree with TRBD1. Unmatched junction bases numbered 6, after V lost 5 bases and J lost 1 base. The CDR3 is 16 residues long. Germline V gene sequence: CDR1 SEHNR, CDR2 FQNEAQ (reference sequence). The CDR3 loop reads CASSTGDRGSQETQYF. The CDR3 region has the DNA TGTGCCAGCAGCACGGGGGACAGGGGGAGCCAAGAGACCCAGTACTTC.

The rearrangement links TRBV7-2 to TRBJ1-1, with TRBD1 identical over 7 bases. CDR1 is SGHTA, CDR2 FQGNSA, per germline. V dropped 7 bases and J dropped 1; count of bases not matched to a gene: 9. This CDR3 has 15 amino acids. The DNA of the CDR3 is TGTGCCAGCACTCCGAGGGGACAGACGAACACTGAAGCTTTCTTT. Translating gives CASTPRGQTNTEAFF.

DNA of the CDR3: TGTGCCAGCAGCTATCGGGCTAGCGGGGGGGGGTACAATGAGCAGTTCTTC. Its protein product is CASSYRASGGGYNEQFF. The chain combines TRBV7-3 with TRBJ2-1; 12 nucleotides align to TRBD2. There are 17 residues in the CDR3. In germline, CDR1 is SGHTA, CDR2 FQGTGA. Trimming took 4 bases from V and 4 from J; bases not matched to a gene: 8.

The CDR3 loop reads CASSDLTSTDTQYF. The DNA for the CDR3 is TGTGCCAGCAGTGACTTAACTAGCACAGATACGCAGTATTTT. The V gene is TRBV28, the J gene TRBJ2-3; D is uncertain. There are 14 residues in the CDR3. Germline CDR1 is MDHEN and CDR2 is SYDVKM. Trimming cost V 5 bases and J 0 bases, with 9 bases left between them. The complete variable domain, with remaining parts taken from reference TRBV28 and TRBJ2-3, reads DVKVTQSSRYLVKRTGEKVFLECVQDMDHENMFWYRQDPGLGLRLIYFSYDVKMKEKGDIPEGYSVSREKKERFSLILESASTNQTSMYLCASSDLTSTDTQYFGPGTRLTVL.

The chain carries TRBV5-1 and TRBJ2-6; D may be TRBD1 (5 bases). The germline V and J ends were trimmed by 0 bases and 2 bases, with 12 bases remaining between them. CDR3 length: 17 residues. Germline-derived CDR1 and CDR2 are SGHRS and YFSETQ. CDR3 DNA sequence: TGCGCCAGCAGCTTGGACAGCCTAGGGGCTGGGGCCAACGTCCTGACTTTC. Residues: CASSLDSLGAGANVLTF.

This clone was found a few times. This chain connects TRBV10-3 to TRBJ2-7; maybe TRBD1 (6 bases). V gave up 0 bases and J gave up 2 bases, with 11 bases separating them. Per germline, CDR1 ENHRY and CDR2 SYGVKD. The CDR3 spans 15 residues. The CDR3 protein is CAISESKGQTYEQYF. DNA for the CDR3: TGTGCCATCAGTGAGTCTAAAGGACAGACCTACGAGCAGTACTTC.

This clone was detected a few times. This chain uses TRBV7-2 with TRBJ2-1; possibly TRBD2 for D (5 bases). Germline V gene sequence: CDR1 SGHTA, CDR2 FQGNSA. The CDR3 has 12 amino acids. V dropped 5 bases and J dropped 16 bases, with 18 bases sitting between them. The CDR3 region has the DNA TGTGCCAGCAGCCCCACCCGGGATGGGCTTTTCTTC. Residues: CASSPTRDGLFF.

This chain connects TRBV28 to TRBJ1-1, with D perhaps TRBD1 (6 bases). Germline values: CDR1 MDHEN, CDR2 SYDVKM. This CDR3 is 19 amino acids long. Trimming removed 3 bases at V and 1 base at J, with 24 bases between. The CDR3 loop reads CASSFFIWGRLERNTEAFF. CDR3 DNA: TGTGCCAGCAGTTTTTTTATCTGGGGGCGGCTGGAAAGGAACACTGAAGCTTTCTTT. Variable domain in full (rest from reference TRBV28 and TRBJ1-1): DVKVTQSSRYLVKRTGEKVFLECVQDMDHENMFWYRQDPGLGLRLIYFSYDVKMKEKGDIPEGYSVSREKKERFSLILESASTNQTSMYLCASSFFIWGRLERNTEAFFGQGTRLTVV.

This clone was detected only a few times. The V call is TRBV30, the J call TRBJ2-7, with 8 bases lining up with TRBD1. Germline V CDR1 and CDR2: GTSNPN, SVGIG (reference sequence). The junction had 12 bases not matched to a gene; V was cut back by 5 bases and J by 3 bases. This CDR3 is 15 amino acids long. The chain's CDR3 is CAWRLRQGMIYEQYF. Here the CDR3 DNA reads TGTGCCTGGCGACTCCGACAGGGGATGATCTACGAGCAGTACTTC. The entire variable domain, with the rest obtained from reference TRBV30 and TRBJ2-7, is as follows: SQTIHQWPATLVQPVGSPLSLECTVEGTSNPNLYWYRQAAGRGLQLLFYSVGIGQISSEVPQNLSASRPQDRQFILSSKKLLLSDSGFYLCAWRLRQGMIYEQYFGPGTRLTVT.

Only a few counts were recorded for this clone. The V gene is TRBV9, the J gene TRBJ2-2, with no clear D. Germline V CDR1 and CDR2: SGDLS, YYNGEE. The CDR3 has 11 residues. V lost 3 bases, J lost 7 bases, and 4 bases lay in between. CDR3 sequence (DNA): TGTGCCAGCAGCGAGCACGGGGAGCTGTTTTTT. This sequence encodes CASSEHGELFF.

This clone was detected a few times. The chain combines TRBV27 with TRBJ1-3, with TRBD1 as a possible D gene (5 bases). Trimming cost V 6 bases and J 1 base, with 7 bases left between them. This CDR3 has 13 residues. Looked up from germline, CDR1 is MNHEY and CDR2 is SMNVEV (reference sequence). The CDR3 reads CASRRTSGNTIYF. CDR3 DNA sequence: TGTGCCAGCAGGAGGACATCTGGAAACACCATATATTTT.

This clone was observed a few times. The chain carries TRBV5-1 and TRBJ1-2; D uncertain. The CDR3 loop spans 14 amino acids. Looked up from germline, CDR1 is SGHRS and CDR2 is YFSETQ. Trimming shortened V by 0 bases and J by 8 bases, and 14 bases separated the two germline ends. The CDR3 region is CASSLAAGLEGYTF. For the CDR3, the DNA is TGCGCCAGCAGCTTGGCGGCGGGATTAGAGGGCTACACCTTC.

DNA for the CDR3: TGTGCCAGCAGCCGTAGCGGGCCAAAAGAGACCCAGTACTTC. It encodes CASSRSGPKETQYF. The rearrangement links TRBV7-2 to TRBJ2-5; 7 bases are a match to TRBD2. CDR1 is SGHTA, CDR2 FQGNSA, per germline. V shed 5 bases and J 3 bases; nucleotides not matched to a gene: 6. The CDR3 sequence is 14 residues long. Full variable domain (missing parts from reference TRBV7-2 and TRBJ2-5): GAGVSQSPSNKVTEKGKDVELRCDPISGHTALYWYRQSLGQGLEFLIYFQGNSAPDKSGLPSDRFSAERTGGSVSTLTIQRTQQEDSAVYLCASSRSGPKETQYFGPGTRLLVL.